What follows are 21 T cell receptor beta chains derived from one specimen sequenced in a study of cytomegalovirus exposure and HLA in healthy donors (dated by TCRdb to about 2017). Libraries were made using the immunoSEQ multiplex PCR assay. For the multiplex PCR, a mixture combining 60 forward primers for TCR Vbeta segments and 13 reverse primers for TCR Jbeta segments was used. The immuneACCESS repertoire file appears here via TCRdb, limited to in-frame rearrangements. These files lack a portion of the clones; in checked studies, under half of the deficit traces to unresolved V genes, and the cause of the others is not known. This sample has around 150,000 clones in its table, and about 80% of those were observed once. In total, the top ten clones hold 1.5% to 2% of the sample. Sequenced: PBMCs. These receptors all stem from a woman aged 25 to 39 in good health and CMV-seronegative.

Of note for this clone: Other DNA sequences in the same sample also yield this CDR3. V gene TRBV5-4 combines with J gene TRBJ2-7; 8 nucleotides match TRBD2. V was clipped by 0 bases and J by 2 bases; unmatched bases: 4. The germline CDR1 and CDR2 sequences are SGHNT and YYREEE (reference sequence). This CDR3 spans 15 amino acids. The CDR3 nucleotides read TGTGCCAGCAGCTTGGGGGGCGGGGGGACCTACGAGCAGTACTTC. Translating it yields CASSLGGGGTYEQYF.

The genes are TRBV7-3 and TRBJ1-1; D is ambiguous. Per germline, CDR1 SGHTA and CDR2 FQGTGA. The V end lost 1 base, the J end lost 5 bases, and 11 bases lay between the germline ends. This CDR3 region has 14 residues. The CDR3, as DNA: TGTGCCAGCAGCTTAATTGCGGGGAGGACTGAAGCTTTCTTT. Residues: CASSLIAGRTEAFF.

This clone was seen more than once but under ten times. The rearrangement uses TRBV14 and TRBJ2-1; D is undetermined. This CDR3 has 13 amino acids. The V end lost 4 bases, the J end lost 1 base, and 5 bases lay between the germline ends. Germline V gene lookup returns CDR1 SGHDN and CDR2 FVKESK. DNA of the CDR3: TGTGCCAGCAGCCGGCAGTCCTACAATGAGCAGTTCTTC. Protein: CASSRQSYNEQFF.

V usage is TRBV6-5 and J usage is TRBJ2-2; D not resolved. Trimming took off 5 bases at V and 1 base at J, with 8 bases between the two ends. This CDR3 spans 14 amino acids. Germline V CDR1 and CDR2: MNHEY, SVGAGI. The CDR3 here is CASSQHKNTGELFF. The DNA of the CDR3 is TGTGCCAGCAGTCAACACAAGAACACCGGGGAGCTGTTTTTT.

CDR3 in amino acids: CASSYIFRDRATEAFF. As DNA, the CDR3 is TGTGCCAGCAGTTATATCTTCCGGGACAGAGCCACTGAAGCTTTCTTT. J is TRBJ1-1 and V is TRBV6-6; 7 bases line up with TRBD1. CDR1 MNHNY and CDR2 SVGAGI come from the germline V gene (reference sequence). The trim removed 3 bases at V and 4 bases at J, leaving 11 bases unmatched. CDR3 size: 16 residues.

The chain employs TRBV23-1 and TRBJ1-2, with TRBD1 matching over 8 bases. TRBV23-1 belongs to the ORF category, with a function that is uncertain. This CDR3 contains 17 residues. The trim removed 1 base at V and 1 base at J, leaving 8 bases unmatched. In nucleotides, the CDR3 is TGCGCCAGCAGTCAATGGATGACAGGGGAAGTTAACTATGGCTACACCTTC. Translation gives CASSQWMTGEVNYGYTF.

This clone appeared a few times. The chain employs TRBV5-1 and TRBJ1-1; no definite D call. The V and J ends lost 4 bases and 2 bases respectively, with 12 bases between them. The CDR3 runs to 14 residues. The V gene's germline CDR1 is SGHRS and CDR2 YFSETQ. In DNA, the CDR3 is TGCGCCAGCAGCCCTAATACAGCAAACACTGAAGCTTTCTTT. Its translation: CASSPNTANTEAFF.

The rearrangement uses TRBV27 and TRBJ1-2; 8 bases fit TRBD1. After removal of 3 bases from V and 8 bases from J, the junction contained 8 bases not matched to a gene. Germline CDR1 reads MNHEY; CDR2 reads SMNVEV (reference sequence). The CDR3 is 14 residues long. In nucleotides, the CDR3 is TGTGCCAGCAGTTTCCTCGGACAGGGTCAAGGCTACACCTTC. Protein product: CASSFLGQGQGYTF.

This clone was observed a handful of times. The chain recombines TRBV7-6 with TRBJ1-1; no reliable D call. V was trimmed by 1 base and J by 3 bases, leaving 9 bases between them. Germline V gene sequence: CDR1 SGHVS, CDR2 FNYEAQ. The CDR3 length is 14 residues. This CDR3 reads CASSLVLGDTEAFF. The CDR3, as DNA: TGTGCCAGCAGCTTAGTACTCGGGGACACTGAAGCTTTCTTT.

This sequence joins TRBV2 and TRBJ1-4; 7 positions agree with TRBD1. CDR3 length equals 16 residues. CDR1 SNHLY and CDR2 FYNNEI come from the germline V gene. V trimming: 7 bases; J trimming: 1 base; junction bases outside the gene matches: 9. The CDR3 DNA sequence: TGTGCCAGCACCGAAACAGGGGATCAAACTAATGAAAAACTGTTTTTT. This gives the protein CASTETGDQTNEKLFF.

The chain couples TRBV23-1 to TRBJ2-5; 9 bases line up with TRBD1. TRBV23-1 is recorded as an ORF, its role being uncertain. This CDR3 contains 16 residues. Trimming cost V 5 bases and J 2 bases; bases outside gene matches: 9. In DNA form, the CDR3 reads TGCGCCAGCAGTTCCTCGGACAGGGGAGGACAAGAGACCCAGTACTTC. It specifies CASSSSDRGGQETQYF.

The CDR3 nucleotides are TGTGCCAGCAGTCTGGGCCCCGGGGTTGATACGCAGTATTTT. As protein: CASSLGPGVDTQYF. The chain couples TRBV6-5 to TRBJ2-3; D possibly corresponds to TRBD2 (5 bases). Germline CDR1 is MNHEY and CDR2 is SVGAGI. V lost 5 bases and J 6 bases, leaving 15 bases between the germline ends. The CDR3 length is 14 residues.

This clone was observed a single time. The chain links TRBV5-4 to TRBJ2-7, with 9 positions matching TRBD2. This CDR3 has 15 amino acids. J gave up 3 bases and V 5 bases, and 9 bases lay outside the gene matches. CDR1 and CDR2 (germline): SGHNT, YYREEE (reference sequence). The CDR3 nucleotides are TGTGCCAGCAGTCACGGGGCGGGGGGGCTCTACGAGCAGTACTTC. Its protein is CASSHGAGGLYEQYF.

The chain recombines TRBV6-6 with TRBJ1-1; D not resolved. This CDR3 spans 14 amino acids. Germline lookup yields CDR1 MNHNY and CDR2 SVGAGI (reference sequence). Trimming left V 1 base short and J 1 base short, with 7 bases between. CDR3 DNA sequence: TGTGCCAGCAGTTACTGGGGAGAGAACACTGAAGCTTTCTTT. This gives the protein CASSYWGENTEAFF.

This clone was seen just once. The chain couples TRBV5-1 to TRBJ2-3, with D maybe TRBD2 (5 bases). CDR1 is SGHRS and CDR2 is YFSETQ in the germline V gene. With 3 bases removed from V and 3 bases from J, the gap between germline ends came to 14 bases. The CDR3 length is 15 residues. As DNA, the CDR3 is TGCGCCAGCAGCTCGGAAGCGGTTGAGACAGATACGCAGTATTTT. This translates into CASSSEAVETDTQYF.

This chain uses TRBV19 with TRBJ1-2, with 10 bases that match TRBD1. The CDR3 has 16 residues. J was trimmed by 4 bases and V by 6 bases; bases with no gene match: 11. Per the germline V gene, CDR1 is LNHDA and CDR2 is SQIVND (reference sequence). The CDR3 here is CASSLTGTGDSYGYTF. DNA for the CDR3: TGTGCCAGTAGCCTAACCGGGACAGGGGACAGCTATGGCTACACCTTC.

The rearrangement links TRBV9 to TRBJ2-3; D gene unclear. Germline V lookup: CDR1 SGDLS, CDR2 YYNGEE. The CDR3 loop spans 15 amino acids. The V gene lost 3 bases and the J gene lost 0 bases, with 11 bases spanning the gap. The CDR3 DNA is TGTGCCAGCAGCGGTCTCGAACAAAGCACAGATACGCAGTATTTT. It specifies CASSGLEQSTDTQYF.

This sequence joins TRBV5-1 and TRBJ2-1; TRBD2 matches at 9 bases. The V and J ends lost 0 bases and 12 bases, in that order; junction bases with no gene match: 10. In germline, CDR1 is SGHRS, CDR2 YFSETQ. The CDR3 spans 15 residues. The DNA of the CDR3 is TGCGCCAGCAGCTTGGGGGGCGGGGGGGGCCTCCGGCAGTTCTTC. Translated: CASSLGGGGGLRQFF.

The count of this clone is one. In the same sample, other DNA sequences code for this CDR3. The chain carries TRBV5-6 and TRBJ2-1; 10 positions agree with TRBD1. The ends lost 4 bases at V and 7 bases at J; junction bases unmatched: 8. The V gene's germline CDR1 is SGHDT and CDR2 YYEEEE. The CDR3 is 15 amino acids. CDR3 DNA: TGTGCCAGCAGCCCATCCGGGACAGGGGTGAATGAGCAGTTCTTC. This gives the protein CASSPSGTGVNEQFF.

The chain carries TRBV19 and TRBJ2-3, with TRBD2 matching 9 bases. CDR3 size: 20 residues. Unmatched junction bases numbered 21, after V lost 3 bases and J lost 5 bases. CDR1 and CDR2 from the germline V gene are LNHDA and SQIVND (reference sequence). In DNA form, the CDR3 reads TGTGCCAGTAGTATTATGTTTGTAGCGGGGGCGTCCCCCACAGGAGATACGCAGTATTTT. Its translation is CASSIMFVAGASPTGDTQYF.

This chain connects TRBV7-9 to TRBJ2-7; TRBD1 aligns across 10 bases. The germline V gene has CDR1 SEHNR and CDR2 FQNEAQ (reference sequence). With 0 bases clipped from V and 6 bases from J, the junction kept 8 bases outside the gene matches. The CDR3 is made up of 16 amino acids. The DNA of the CDR3 is TGTGCCAGCAGCTTAGCTAGGGACAGGGGTTATAGCGAGCAGTACTTC. It is translated as CASSLARDRGYSEQYF.